Shown below are 21 T cell receptor beta chains from a single sample sequenced in a study of beta chain features in type 1 diabetes. All of the isolated RNA was reverse transcribed, so expressed TCRB transcripts were sequenced. Sequencing used immunoSEQ multiplex PCR; TCRdb keeps in-frame clones, though not all of them. The table lists a few hundred thousand clones, roughly 12% of them singletons, with more than 0.015% in the top ten. The sample comprised naive CD4+ T cells from blood. The receptors derive from a man in his late teens or twenties in good health.

This clone has a handful of counts. The V and J genes are TRBV6-6 and TRBJ1-2; a weak D match, TRBD1 (6 bases). This CDR3 has 12 residues. The V and J ends lost 4 bases and 6 bases respectively, with 9 bases between them. Germline V gives CDR1 MNHNY, CDR2 SVGAGI (reference sequence). CDR3 sequence (DNA): TGTGCCAGCAGTTCGCGGACAGATGGCTACACCTTC. It yields the protein CASSSRTDGYTF.

The V and J genes are TRBV29-1 and TRBJ2-3, with TRBD2 as a possible D gene (6 bases). V was shortened by 7 bases and J by 4 bases, with 24 bases between the two germline ends. The germline CDR1 and CDR2 sequences are SQVTM and ANQGSEA. The CDR3 covers 16 residues. Here the CDR3 reads CSALRFSGGRPDTQYF. CDR3 nucleotides: TGCAGCGCTCTACGGTTTAGCGGAGGTCGGCCAGATACGCAGTATTTT.

Turning to this clone: The identical CDR3 is also encoded by other nucleotide sequences in the sample. The chain couples TRBV29-1 to TRBJ1-1; 7 bases align to TRBD1. CDR3 length: 13 amino acids. Germline CDR1 and CDR2: SQVTM and ANQGSEA. After removal of 4 bases from V and 0 bases from J, the junction contained 2 bases not matched to a gene. The CDR3 DNA reads as TGCAGCGTTGCAGGGGGATTGAACACTGAAGCTTTCTTT. It encodes CSVAGGLNTEAFF.

This clone was observed a handful of times. The chain's CDR3 is CASSQVSGSGSDTQYF. CDR3 bases: TGTGCCAGCAGCCAAGTCTCGGGGAGCGGTTCAGATACGCAGTATTTT. This chain connects TRBV14 to TRBJ2-3, with D perhaps matching TRBD2 (5 bases). Trimming took off 1 base at V and 4 bases at J, with 15 bases between the two ends. Germline lookup yields CDR1 SGHDN and CDR2 FVKESK. The CDR3 is made up of 16 amino acids.

This clone was seen a few times. The chain combines TRBV30 with TRBJ2-2; D is possibly TRBD1 (5 bases). The CDR3 has 16 amino acids. CDR1 is GTSNPN and CDR2 is SVGIG in the germline V gene (reference sequence). Trimming took off 2 bases at V and 4 bases at J, with 17 bases between the two ends. The DNA of the CDR3 is TGTGCCTGGAGTCACCAAAAGGCAGGGCGCACCGGGGAGCTGTTTTTT. Translation gives CAWSHQKAGRTGELFF.

This chain links TRBV29-1 with TRBJ1-5; a possible D gene is TRBD1 (6 bases). The CDR3 extends over 12 amino acids. V was pared by 4 bases and J by 3 bases, with 7 bases between. Germline CDR1 and CDR2: SQVTM and ANQGSEA. The CDR3 spells CSVGDINQPQHF. The DNA of the CDR3 is TGCAGCGTTGGGGACATCAATCAGCCCCAGCATTTT. The complete variable domain, with remaining parts taken from reference TRBV29-1 and TRBJ1-5, reads SAVISQKPSRDICQRGTSLTIQCQVDSQVTMMFWYRQQPGQSLTLIATANQGSEATYESGFVIDKFPISRPNLTFSTLTVSNMSPEDSSIYLCSVGDINQPQHFGDGTRLSIL.

This clone was detected a few times. The chain combines TRBV4-1 with TRBJ2-1, with TRBD2 matching 9 bases. From germline, CDR1 is MGHRA and CDR2 YSYEKL. After removal of 4 bases from V and 0 bases from J, the junction contained 10 bases not matched to a gene. CDR3 length: 18 amino acids. The CDR3 reads CASSRVGLARTSYNEQFF. The CDR3 coding sequence is TGCGCCAGCAGCCGCGTTGGACTAGCGAGAACCTCCTACAATGAGCAGTTCTTC.

The chain couples TRBV30 to TRBJ2-2, with 8 positions matching TRBD2. The V gene end was trimmed by 3 bases and the J gene end by 5 bases; junction bases not matched to a gene: 11. Per the germline V gene, CDR1 is GTSNPN and CDR2 is SVGIG (reference sequence). The CDR3 has 16 amino acids. The DNA of the CDR3 is TGTGCCTGGAGGACCGGGGGGGGCGGATCGACCGGGGAGCTGTTTTTT. Protein sequence: CAWRTGGGGSTGELFF.

This clone has only a few counts. The chain recombines TRBV30 with TRBJ2-7; 7 positions match TRBD1. The V gene's germline CDR1 is GTSNPN and CDR2 SVGIG (reference sequence). The CDR3 loop spans 16 amino acids. J gave up 0 bases and V 2 bases, and 10 bases lay outside the gene matches. CDR3 sequence reads: CAWSPPGTAASYEQYF. The CDR3 coding sequence is TGTGCCTGGAGTCCCCCAGGGACAGCGGCCTCCTACGAGCAGTACTTC.

About this clone: The sample carries other DNA sequences with the same CDR3. CDR3 nucleotide sequence: TGCAGCGCCCTAGAAGGGGGCACTGAAGCTTTCTTT. Amino acid sequence: CSALEGGTEAFF. This chain connects TRBV29-1 to TRBJ1-1; possibly TRBD1 for D (6 bases). The V gene lost 7 bases and the J gene lost 4 bases, with 13 bases spanning the gap. The CDR3 totals 12 residues. Germline CDR1 is SQVTM and CDR2 is ANQGSEA. The complete variable domain, with remaining parts taken from reference TRBV29-1 and TRBJ1-1, reads SAVISQKPSRDICQRGTSLTIQCQVDSQVTMMFWYRQQPGQSLTLIATANQGSEATYESGFVIDKFPISRPNLTFSTLTVSNMSPEDSSIYLCSALEGGTEAFFGQGTRLTVV.

This clone was counted a few times. The chain joins TRBV29-1 to TRBJ2-7; D gene uncertain. The CDR3 sequence is 15 residues long. V lost 2 bases and J lost 2, with 16 bases in between. Per the germline V gene, CDR1 is SQVTM and CDR2 is ANQGSEA. CDR3 protein: CSVERLWQRPYEQYF. The CDR3 region has the DNA TGCAGCGTTGAAAGGCTTTGGCAGCGTCCCTACGAGCAGTACTTC.

To note about this clone: This same CDR3 is encoded by further DNA sequences in the sample. The CDR3 reads CASSLKLAGGTDTQYF. CDR3 coding DNA: TGTGCCAGCAGCTTGAAACTAGCGGGAGGAACAGATACGCAGTATTTT. J is TRBJ2-3 and V is TRBV5-4; the match to TRBD2 covers 12 bases. This CDR3 has 16 residues. Per germline, CDR1 SGHNT and CDR2 YYREEE (reference sequence). V was clipped by 1 base and J by 3 bases; unmatched bases: 3.

The chain joins TRBV5-6 to TRBJ1-4; no reliable D call. Germline V gene lookup returns CDR1 SGHDT and CDR2 YYEEEE. This CDR3 has 11 amino acids. The V end was cut by 3 bases, the J end by 8 bases, with 5 bases between. The CDR3, as DNA: TGTGCCAGCAGCTCCGGGGAAAAACTGTTTTTT. Its translation is CASSSGEKLFF.

This clone was picked up a small number of times. The chain carries TRBV5-1 and TRBJ1-5; TRBD1 aligns across 11 bases. CDR1 SGHRS and CDR2 YFSETQ come from the germline V gene. After removal of 4 bases from V and 7 bases from J, the junction contained 1 base not matched to a gene. This CDR3 has 13 residues. The CDR3 nucleotides read TGCGCCAGCAGCCGGACAGGGGGCCAGCCCCAGCATTTT. Encoded protein: CASSRTGGQPQHF.

This clone showed up just a few times. The chain is built from TRBV2 and TRBJ2-3; D not certain. V shed 3 bases and J shed 0 bases, with 7 bases lying between them. CDR1 is SNHLY, CDR2 FYNNEI, per germline. The CDR3 consists of 14 residues. CDR3 in amino acids: CASSDRLSTDTQYF. As DNA, the CDR3 is TGTGCCAGCAGTGACAGACTGAGCACAGATACGCAGTATTTT.

This clone turned up a few times. CDR3 loop: CATSRTGTSGDEQYF. The CDR3 nucleotides are TGTGCCACCAGCAGAACCGGGACTAGCGGGGACGAGCAGTACTTC. J is TRBJ2-7 and V is TRBV15; 13 positions match TRBD2. The CDR3 runs to 15 residues. J gave up 5 bases and V 2 bases, and 3 bases lay outside the gene matches. Germline CDR1 reads LNHNV; CDR2 reads YYDKDF (reference sequence).

This clone showed up just a few times. The chain employs TRBV28 and TRBJ2-1; 9 bases are a match to TRBD2. The CDR3 consists of 15 residues. Trimming took 2 bases from V and 6 from J; bases not matched to a gene: 5. Germline CDR1 is MDHEN and CDR2 is SYDVKM. CDR3 coding DNA: TGTGCCAGCAGTTTAGCGGGAGGGGTACGCAATGAGCAGTTCTTC. Translated, it gives CASSLAGGVRNEQFF.

The table lists this clone with a few counts. The chain joins TRBV28 to TRBJ1-6; possibly TRBD1 for D (5 bases). The CDR3 has 14 residues. Germline lookup yields CDR1 MDHEN and CDR2 SYDVKM. Trimming shortened V by 6 bases and J by 4 bases, and 10 bases separated the two germline ends. The CDR3 coding sequence is TGTGCCAGCAGACGACAGAGATATAATTCACCCCTCCACTTT. This codes for CASRRQRYNSPLHF.

V and J are TRBV12-5 and TRBJ1-2; TRBD1 aligns across 8 bases. CDR1 is LGHNT, CDR2 FRNRAP, per germline. The CDR3 covers 13 residues. V shed 5 bases and J 7 bases; nucleotides not matched to a gene: 6. CDR3 nucleotides: TGTGCTAGTGGTGACCGGGACAGGCCTGGCTACACCTTC. Translation gives CASGDRDRPGYTF.

This clone was seen a few times. The gene calls are TRBV7-2 and TRBJ2-7; TRBD2 matches at 8 bases. The CDR3 is 14 residues long. The V segment lost 7 bases and the J segment 6 bases; nucleotides outside the gene matches: 11. The germline V gene has CDR1 SGHTA and CDR2 FQGNSA. In DNA form, the CDR3 reads TGTGCCAGCACCCAGGAGCGGGAGTCGGCCGAGCAGTACTTC. This encodes CASTQERESAEQYF.

This clone was detected a few times. V is TRBV7-9 and J is TRBJ1-5; D unclear. V was clipped by 1 base and J by 7 bases, with 17 bases between them. Germline CDR1 is SEHNR and CDR2 is FQNEAQ (reference sequence). This CDR3 has 16 residues. The CDR3 DNA follows: TGTGCCAGCAGCTTAGTGGTAGCGGGGTTTGTCCAGCCCCAGCATTTT. It translates to CASSLVVAGFVQPQHF.